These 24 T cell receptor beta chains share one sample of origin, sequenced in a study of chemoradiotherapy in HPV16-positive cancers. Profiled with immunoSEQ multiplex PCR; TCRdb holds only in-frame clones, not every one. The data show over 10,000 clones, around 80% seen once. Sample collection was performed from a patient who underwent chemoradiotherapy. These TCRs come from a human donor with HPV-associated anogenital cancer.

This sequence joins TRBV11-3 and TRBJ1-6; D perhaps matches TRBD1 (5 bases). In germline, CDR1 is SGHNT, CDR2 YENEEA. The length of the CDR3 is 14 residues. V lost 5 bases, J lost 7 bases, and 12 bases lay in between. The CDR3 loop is CASSPRDGNSPLHF. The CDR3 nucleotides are TGTGCCAGCAGCCCGCGGGACGGCAATTCACCCCTCCACTTT.

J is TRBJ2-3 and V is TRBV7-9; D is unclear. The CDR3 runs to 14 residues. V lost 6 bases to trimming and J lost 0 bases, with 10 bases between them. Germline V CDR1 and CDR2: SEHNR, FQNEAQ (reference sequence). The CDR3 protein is CASSLFISTDTQYF. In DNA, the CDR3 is TGTGCCAGCAGTCTTTTCATCAGCACAGATACGCAGTATTTT.

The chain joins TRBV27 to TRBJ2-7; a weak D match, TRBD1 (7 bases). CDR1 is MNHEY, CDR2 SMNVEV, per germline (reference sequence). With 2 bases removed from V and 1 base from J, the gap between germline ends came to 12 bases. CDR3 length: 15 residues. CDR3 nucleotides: TGTGCCAGCAGTTTAGATCAGGGGGGTTCCTACGAGCAGTACTTC. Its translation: CASSLDQGGSYEQYF.

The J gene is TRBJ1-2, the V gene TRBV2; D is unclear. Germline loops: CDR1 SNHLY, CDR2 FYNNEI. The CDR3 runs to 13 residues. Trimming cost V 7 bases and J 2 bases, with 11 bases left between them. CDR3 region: CASKGSANYGYTF. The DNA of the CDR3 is TGTGCCAGCAAGGGCAGTGCGAACTATGGCTACACCTTC.

The chain's CDR3 is CASSLFGKMNTEAFF. The CDR3 bases are TGTGCCAGCAGTTTATTCGGGAAAATGAACACTGAAGCTTTCTTT. The chain recombines TRBV27 with TRBJ1-1; the D is unclear. The CDR3 extends over 15 amino acids. Germline CDR1 reads MNHEY; CDR2 reads SMNVEV (reference sequence). Trimming cost V 1 base and J 0 bases, with 9 bases left between them.

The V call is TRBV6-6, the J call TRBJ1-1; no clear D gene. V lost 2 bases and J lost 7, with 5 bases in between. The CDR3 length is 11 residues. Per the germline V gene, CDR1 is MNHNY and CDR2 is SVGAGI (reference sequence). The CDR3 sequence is CASSYEIEAFF. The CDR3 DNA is TGTGCCAGCAGTTACGAGATTGAAGCTTTCTTT.

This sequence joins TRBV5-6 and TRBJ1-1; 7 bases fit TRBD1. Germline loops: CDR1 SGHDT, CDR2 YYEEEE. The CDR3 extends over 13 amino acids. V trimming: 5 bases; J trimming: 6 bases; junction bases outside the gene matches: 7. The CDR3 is CASRSTGYAEAFF. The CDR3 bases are TGTGCCAGCAGGTCGACAGGGTACGCTGAAGCTTTCTTT.

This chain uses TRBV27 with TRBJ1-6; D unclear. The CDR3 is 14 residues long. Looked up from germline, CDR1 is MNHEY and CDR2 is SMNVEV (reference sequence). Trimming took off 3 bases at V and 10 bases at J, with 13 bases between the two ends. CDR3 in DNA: TGTGCCAGCAGTTTGGGTGGAGTTGGATCACCCCTCCACTTT. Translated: CASSLGGVGSPLHF.

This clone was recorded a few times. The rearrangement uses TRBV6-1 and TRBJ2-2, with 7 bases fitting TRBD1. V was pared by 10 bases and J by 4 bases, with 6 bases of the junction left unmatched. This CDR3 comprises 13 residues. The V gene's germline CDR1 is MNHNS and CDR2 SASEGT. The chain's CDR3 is CATDRVGTGELFF. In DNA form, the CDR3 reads TGTGCCACCGACAGGGTTGGCACCGGGGAGCTGTTTTTT.

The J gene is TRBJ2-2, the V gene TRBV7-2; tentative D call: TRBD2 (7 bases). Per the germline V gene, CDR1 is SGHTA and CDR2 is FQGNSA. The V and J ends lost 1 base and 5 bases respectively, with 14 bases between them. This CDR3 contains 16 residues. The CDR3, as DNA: TGTGCCAGCAGCTTAGATGCGGGGGCGGGTACCGGGGAGCTGTTTTTT. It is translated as CASSLDAGAGTGELFF. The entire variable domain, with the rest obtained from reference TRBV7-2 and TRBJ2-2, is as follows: GAGVSQSPSNKVTEKGKDVELRCDPISGHTALYWYRQSLGQGLEFLIYFQGNSAPDKSGLPSDRFSAERTGGSVSTLTIQRTQQEDSAVYLCASSLDAGAGTGELFFGEGSRLTVL.

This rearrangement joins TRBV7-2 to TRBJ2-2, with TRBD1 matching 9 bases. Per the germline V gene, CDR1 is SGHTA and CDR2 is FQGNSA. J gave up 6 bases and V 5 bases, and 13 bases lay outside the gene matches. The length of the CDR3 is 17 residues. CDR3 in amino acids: CASSRDMGQGRAGELFF. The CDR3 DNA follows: TGTGCCAGCAGCCGAGATATGGGACAGGGTAGGGCCGGGGAGCTGTTTTTT.

CDR3 bases: TGTGCCAGTCTCATTCTAACAGGGTGGGACACTGAAGCTTTCTTT. It specifies CASLILTGWDTEAFF. V and J are TRBV7-2 and TRBJ1-1, with TRBD1 as a possible D gene (6 bases). V lost 9 bases to trimming and J lost 3 bases, with 20 bases between them. This CDR3 is 15 amino acids long. From germline, CDR1 is SGHTA and CDR2 FQGNSA.

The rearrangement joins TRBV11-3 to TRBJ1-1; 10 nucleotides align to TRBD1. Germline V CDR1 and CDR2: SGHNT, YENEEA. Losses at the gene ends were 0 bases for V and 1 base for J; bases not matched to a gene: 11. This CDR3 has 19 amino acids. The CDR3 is CASSLDVRDRGLSNTEAFF. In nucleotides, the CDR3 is TGTGCCAGCAGCTTAGATGTCCGGGACAGGGGCCTGTCGAACACTGAAGCTTTCTTT. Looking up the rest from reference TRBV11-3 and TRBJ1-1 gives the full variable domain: EAGVVQSPRYKIIEKKQPVAFWCNPISGHNTLYWYLQNLGQGPELLIRYENEEAVDDSQLPKDRFSAERLKGVDSTLKIQPAELGDSAVYLCASSLDVRDRGLSNTEAFFGQGTRLTVV.

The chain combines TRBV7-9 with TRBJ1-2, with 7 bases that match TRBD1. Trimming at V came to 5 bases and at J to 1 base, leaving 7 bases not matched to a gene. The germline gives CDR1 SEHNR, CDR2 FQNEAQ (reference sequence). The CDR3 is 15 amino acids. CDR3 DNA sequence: TGTGCCAGCAGCGGGGGGACAGAGATTAACTATGGCTACACCTTC. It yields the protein CASSGGTEINYGYTF.

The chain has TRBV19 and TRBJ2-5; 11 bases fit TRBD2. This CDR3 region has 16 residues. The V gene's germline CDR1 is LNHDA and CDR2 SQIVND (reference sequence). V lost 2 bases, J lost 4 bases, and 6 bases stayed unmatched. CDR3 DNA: TGTGCCAGTAGTATATTCCTAGCGGGGGGTTCAGAGACCCAGTACTTC. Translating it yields CASSIFLAGGSETQYF.

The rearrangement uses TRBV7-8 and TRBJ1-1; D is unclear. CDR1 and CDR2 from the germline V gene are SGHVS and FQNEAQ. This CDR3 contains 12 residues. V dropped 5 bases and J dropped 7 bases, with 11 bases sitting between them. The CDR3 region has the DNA TGTGCCAGCAGCCCCCGGGGAAATGAAGCTTTCTTT. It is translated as CASSPRGNEAFF.

CDR3 loop: CASTVGLPLTQYF. The DNA for the CDR3 is TGTGCCAGCACCGTAGGGCTACCGTTAACGCAGTATTTT. The chain has TRBV6-1 and TRBJ2-3, with D hard to call. The germline V gene encodes CDR1 MNHNS and CDR2 SASEGT. The CDR3 consists of 13 residues. Trimming shortened V by 7 bases and J by 9 bases, and 17 bases separated the two germline ends.

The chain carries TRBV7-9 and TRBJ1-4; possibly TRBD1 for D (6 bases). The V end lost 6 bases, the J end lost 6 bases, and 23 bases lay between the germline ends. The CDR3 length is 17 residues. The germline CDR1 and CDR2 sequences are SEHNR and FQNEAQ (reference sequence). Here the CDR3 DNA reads TGTGCCAGCAGGCCCAACAGGGACGTGAGGAATCATGAAAAACTGTTTTTT. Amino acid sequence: CASRPNRDVRNHEKLFF.

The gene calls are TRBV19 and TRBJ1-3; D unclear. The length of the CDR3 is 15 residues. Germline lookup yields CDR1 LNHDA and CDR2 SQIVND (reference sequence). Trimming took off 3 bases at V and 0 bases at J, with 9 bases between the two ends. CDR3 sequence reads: CASSMVYISGNTIYF. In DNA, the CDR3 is TGTGCCAGTAGTATGGTTTACATCTCTGGAAACACCATATATTTT.

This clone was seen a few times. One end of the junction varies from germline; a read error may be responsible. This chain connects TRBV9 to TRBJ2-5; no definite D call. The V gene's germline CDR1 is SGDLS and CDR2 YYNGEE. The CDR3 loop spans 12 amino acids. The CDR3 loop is CASSTDQETQYF. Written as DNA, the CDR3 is TGTGCCAGCAGCACGGACCAGGAGACCCAGTACTTC. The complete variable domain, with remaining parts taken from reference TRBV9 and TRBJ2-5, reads DSGVTQTPKHLITATGQRVTLRCSPRSGDLSVYWYQQSLDQGLQFLIQYYNGEERAKGNILERFSAQQFPDLHSELNLSSLELGDSALYFCASSTDQETQYFGPGTRLLVL.

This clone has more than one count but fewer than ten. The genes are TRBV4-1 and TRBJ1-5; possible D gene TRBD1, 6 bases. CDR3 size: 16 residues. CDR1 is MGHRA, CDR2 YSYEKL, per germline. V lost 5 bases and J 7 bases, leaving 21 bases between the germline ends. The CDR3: CASSSEKQGSGQPQHF. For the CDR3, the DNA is TGCGCCAGCAGCTCTGAGAAACAGGGATCCGGGCAGCCCCAGCATTTT.

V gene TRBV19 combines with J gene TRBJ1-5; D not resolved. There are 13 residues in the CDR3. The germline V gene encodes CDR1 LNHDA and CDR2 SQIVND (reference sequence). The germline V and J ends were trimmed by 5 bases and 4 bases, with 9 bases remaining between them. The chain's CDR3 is CASSQDRNQPQHF. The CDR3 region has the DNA TGTGCCAGTAGTCAGGACCGTAATCAGCCCCAGCATTTT.

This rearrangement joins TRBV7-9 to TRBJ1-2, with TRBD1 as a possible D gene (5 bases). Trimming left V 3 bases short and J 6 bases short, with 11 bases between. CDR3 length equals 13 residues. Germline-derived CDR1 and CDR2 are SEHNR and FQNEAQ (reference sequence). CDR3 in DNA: TGTGCCAGCAGCTTGAAGGGACTGAATGGCTACACCTTC. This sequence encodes CASSLKGLNGYTF.

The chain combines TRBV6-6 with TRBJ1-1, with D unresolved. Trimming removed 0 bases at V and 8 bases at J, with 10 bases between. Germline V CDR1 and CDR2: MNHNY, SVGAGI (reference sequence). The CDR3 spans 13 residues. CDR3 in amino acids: CASSYSEKTEAFF. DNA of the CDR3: TGTGCCAGCAGTTACTCAGAGAAAACCGAAGCTTTCTTT.